A single sample gave rise to the 18 T cell receptor beta chains below, sequenced in a study of blood T cell repertoires in COVID-19. Generated by immunoSEQ multiplex PCR, the TCRdb table keeps only in-frame clones and is missing some. There are fewer than 350,000 clones in the sample; approximately 91% occur only once, and approximately 1% lies in the top ten. Sequenced input: PBMCs or T cells enriched from blood (not recorded which). The receptor source for this set is a woman in her twenties or thirties who had been exposed to COVID-19.

The CDR3 protein is CASSLGQGAYEQYF. The CDR3 region has the DNA TGTGCCAGCAGCTTGGGTCAGGGGGCCTACGAGCAGTACTTC. The chain links TRBV7-2 to TRBJ2-7; 7 nucleotides align to TRBD1. The V segment lost 3 bases and the J segment 2 bases; nucleotides outside the gene matches: 4. Germline V gives CDR1 SGHTA, CDR2 FQGNSA. There are 14 residues in the CDR3.

The chain couples TRBV19 to TRBJ1-5; the D is unclear. V was clipped by 5 bases and J by 5 bases, with 10 bases between them. The CDR3 is 13 amino acids. Germline values: CDR1 LNHDA, CDR2 SQIVND (reference sequence). The CDR3 DNA reads as TGTGCCAGTAGTTATATGAGGGATCAGCCCCAGCATTTT. As protein: CASSYMRDQPQHF.

This clone was detected a few times. The chain uses TRBV6-5 and TRBJ1-3; D not resolved. Germline values: CDR1 MNHEY, CDR2 SVGAGI. V lost 8 bases, J lost 2 bases, and 13 bases lay in between. The length of the CDR3 is 14 residues. The CDR3 region has the DNA TGTGCCAGCCACAGTCGTTTTACTGGAAACACCATATATTTT. This translates into CASHSRFTGNTIYF.

This chain joins TRBV12-3 or TRBV12-4 and TRBJ2-7, with D possibly matching TRBD2 (6 bases). The CDR3 length is 12 residues. The germline V and J ends were trimmed by 3 bases and 4 bases, with 7 bases remaining between them. The CDR3 loop is CASSLEGYEQYF. The CDR3 DNA sequence: TGTGCCAGCAGTTTGGAGGGTTACGAGCAGTACTTC.

V usage is TRBV7-3 and J usage is TRBJ2-3; 7 positions match TRBD2. Germline V gene sequence: CDR1 SGHTA, CDR2 FQGTGA. This CDR3 is built from 15 residues. Losses at the gene ends were 2 bases for V and 2 bases for J; bases not matched to a gene: 4. In DNA form, the CDR3 reads TGTGCCAGCAGCTTAGCTAGCGGTTACACAGATACGCAGTATTTT. Amino acid sequence: CASSLASGYTDTQYF.

The V gene is TRBV9, the J gene TRBJ1-3, with 8 bases matching TRBD1. V shed 7 bases and J 3 bases; nucleotides not matched to a gene: 9. Germline lookup yields CDR1 SGDLS and CDR2 YYNGEE. The CDR3 is 15 amino acids. CDR3 loop: CASGRSGQGGNTIYF. The CDR3 nucleotides are TGTGCCAGCGGACGTAGTGGACAGGGTGGAAACACCATATATTTT.

The rearrangement joins TRBV11-3 to TRBJ2-1; D ambiguous. The CDR3 is 19 amino acids. The V and J ends lost 1 base and 0 bases respectively, with 19 bases between them. The germline V gene encodes CDR1 SGHNT and CDR2 YENEEA. Here the CDR3 reads CASSLVSHPDSSSYNEQFF. CDR3 in DNA: TGTGCCAGCAGCTTAGTTTCCCACCCTGACTCTAGCTCCTACAATGAGCAGTTCTTC.

The J gene is TRBJ2-1, the V gene TRBV28; 8 bases are a match to TRBD1. The CDR3 length is 13 residues. With V trimmed by 6 bases and J by 6 bases, 4 bases remained unmatched. CDR1 and CDR2 from the germline V gene are MDHEN and SYDVKM. DNA of the CDR3: TGTGCCAGCAGCCGACAGGGGCCCAATGAGCAGTTCTTC. This encodes CASSRQGPNEQFF.

This chain joins TRBV7-9 and TRBJ1-5; 8 bases are shared with TRBD1. The germline CDR1 and CDR2 sequences are SEHNR and FQNEAQ (reference sequence). This CDR3 spans 17 amino acids. The V segment lost 5 bases and the J segment 6 bases; nucleotides outside the gene matches: 15. The CDR3 is CASSAQRTGGIGQPQHF. The CDR3 DNA reads as TGTGCCAGCAGCGCCCAACGTACAGGGGGAATAGGTCAGCCCCAGCATTTT.

The chain combines TRBV5-8 with TRBJ2-1; TRBD2 matches 9 bases. Losses at the gene ends were 4 bases for V and 6 bases for J; bases not matched to a gene: 8. The CDR3 is 15 residues long. Germline V CDR1 and CDR2: SGHTS, YDEGEE. CDR3 DNA: TGTGCCAGCAGCCATAGCGGGAGAATTCGCAATGAGCAGTTCTTC. Amino acid sequence: CASSHSGRIRNEQFF.

The genes are TRBV2 and TRBJ1-5; the D gene is possibly TRBD1 (5 bases). CDR3 length: 14 residues. Trimming removed 3 bases at V and 9 bases at J, with 15 bases between. CDR1 SNHLY and CDR2 FYNNEI come from the germline V gene. The CDR3 DNA follows: TGTGCCAGCAGTGAGGGACGCCTGCGGGGGCCCCAGCATTTT. Protein sequence: CASSEGRLRGPQHF. The variable domain in full, with the rest retrieved from reference TRBV2 and TRBJ1-5, is EPEVTQTPSHQVTQMGQEVILRCVPISNHLYFYWYRQILGQKVEFLVSFYNNEISEKSEIFDDQFSVERPDGSNFTLKIRSTKLEDSAMYFCASSEGRLRGPQHFGDGTRLSIL.

This clone occurred once. J is TRBJ1-3 and V is TRBV19, with a possible D match to TRBD1 (5 bases). V was pared by 5 bases and J by 0 bases, with 11 bases between. The CDR3 has 15 amino acids. CDR1 and CDR2 (germline): LNHDA, SQIVND (reference sequence). The CDR3 DNA reads as TGTGCCAGTAGTCGGGACTCCCCCTCTGGAAACACCATATATTTT. This gives the protein CASSRDSPSGNTIYF. The full variable domain, with the rest looked up from reference TRBV19 and TRBJ1-3, is DGGITQSPKYLFRKEGQNVTLSCEQNLNHDAMYWYRQDPGQGLRLIYYSQIVNDFQKGDIAEGYSVSREKKESFPLTVTSAQKNPTAFYLCASSRDSPSGNTIYFGEGSWLTVV.

The J gene is TRBJ2-2, the V gene TRBV24-1; D not resolved. In germline, CDR1 is KGHDR, CDR2 SFDVKD. The CDR3 length is 14 residues. Trimming removed 5 bases from V and 0 bases from J, with 6 bases in between. CDR3 DNA: TGTGCCACCAGTGGGCCAGCGAACACCGGGGAGCTGTTTTTT. Translated: CATSGPANTGELFF.

The chain uses TRBV27 and TRBJ2-7; TRBD1 matches at 10 bases. The CDR3 is made up of 13 amino acids. Germline-derived CDR1 and CDR2 are MNHEY and SMNVEV (reference sequence). V trimming: 6 bases; J trimming: 6 bases; junction bases outside the gene matches: 5. The CDR3 here is CASRRTGGGEQYF. The CDR3 DNA follows: TGTGCCAGCAGGCGGACAGGGGGAGGCGAGCAGTACTTC.

The J gene is TRBJ1-2, the V gene TRBV4-2, with D perhaps TRBD1 (5 bases). The germline gives CDR1 LGHNA, CDR2 YNFKEQ. There are 14 residues in the CDR3. V was shortened by 3 bases and J by 8 bases, with 16 bases between the two germline ends. The CDR3 DNA reads as TGTGCCAGCAGCCACGACAGTGGGGGGAGAGGCTACACCTTC. Its protein is CASSHDSGGRGYTF.

This chain joins TRBV29-1 and TRBJ2-3; 10 positions agree with TRBD1. The length of the CDR3 is 15 residues. Per the germline V gene, CDR1 is SQVTM and CDR2 is ANQGSEA. The trim removed 5 bases at V and 0 bases at J, leaving 5 bases unmatched. The CDR3 region is CSVRDRGDSTDTQYF. The CDR3, as DNA: TGCAGCGTTCGGGACAGGGGCGACAGCACAGATACGCAGTATTTT.

The chain links TRBV19 to TRBJ1-5; D not certain. Trimming cost V 9 bases and J 0 bases, with 24 bases left between them. The CDR3 has 18 residues. CDR1 and CDR2 (germline): LNHDA, SQIVND (reference sequence). The DNA for the CDR3 is TGTGCCAGCCTGACCCGGGGAGAAGGCTCTTATAGCAATCAGCCCCAGCATTTT. This gives the protein CASLTRGEGSYSNQPQHF.

The chain joins TRBV19 to TRBJ1-4, with a tentative D call TRBD1 (5 bases). The CDR3 runs to 13 residues. Trimming cost V 7 bases and J 7 bases, with 13 bases left between them. Looked up from germline, CDR1 is LNHDA and CDR2 is SQIVND (reference sequence). The CDR3 loop reads CASTGSGGEKLFF. DNA for the CDR3: TGTGCCAGTACTGGCAGCGGGGGTGAAAAACTGTTTTTT.